Shown below are 5 T cell receptor beta chains from a single sample sequenced in a study of blood T cell repertoires in COVID-19. Measured with immunoSEQ multiplex PCR; TCRdb has only the in-frame clones, and not every one. The repertoire holds approximately 72,000 clones, with roughly 83% as singletons. The material sequenced was peripheral blood. Receptor source: a man in his fifties with active COVID-19.

The CDR3 is CAWSYRGNQPQHF. DNA of the CDR3: TGTGCCTGGAGTTACAGGGGTAATCAGCCCCAGCATTTT. J is TRBJ1-5 and V is TRBV30, with 7 bases aligning to TRBD1. The CDR3 totals 13 residues. Trimming cost V 2 bases and J 4 bases; bases outside gene matches: 2. The germline CDR1 and CDR2 sequences are GTSNPN and SVGIG (reference sequence).

This clone was counted a few times. The chain recombines TRBV10-1 with TRBJ1-2; 8 nucleotides align to TRBD1. J gave up 5 bases and V 3 bases, and 5 bases lay outside the gene matches. The CDR3 has 14 amino acids. CDR1 is WNHNN and CDR2 is SYGVQD in the germline V gene (reference sequence). The CDR3 here is CASSDPGQAYGYTF. CDR3 DNA sequence: TGCGCCAGCAGTGATCCGGGACAGGCATATGGCTACACCTTC.

V usage is TRBV5-6 and J usage is TRBJ2-1, with D possibly TRBD2 on 5 matching bases. Germline-derived CDR1 and CDR2 are SGHDT and YYEEEE. The CDR3 has 12 amino acids. With 4 bases removed from V and 9 bases from J, the gap between germline ends came to 11 bases. CDR3 coding DNA: TGTGCCAGCAGCACCCAACGGGGTGAGCAGTTCTTC. Encoded protein: CASSTQRGEQFF.

The CDR3 sequence is CASSNEGNTGELFF. In DNA, the CDR3 is TGTGCCAGCAGTAACGAGGGTAACACCGGGGAGCTGTTTTTT. V and J are TRBV2 and TRBJ2-2, with D perhaps matching TRBD2 (5 bases). Trimming pared 5 bases from V and 2 bases from J, leaving 9 bases between. This CDR3 contains 14 residues. Per germline, CDR1 SNHLY and CDR2 FYNNEI.

The CDR3 region has the DNA TGTGCCAGCAGCTTAGACCTAGCGGGAGAATCCTACGAGCAGTACTTC. This sequence encodes CASSLDLAGESYEQYF. The chain couples TRBV7-9 to TRBJ2-7, with TRBD2 identical over 10 bases. The trim removed 1 base at V and 1 base at J, leaving 4 bases unmatched. This CDR3 has 16 amino acids. CDR1 SEHNR and CDR2 FQNEAQ come from the germline V gene (reference sequence).